The sequence of this TCR beta chain was determined in a study of blood T cell repertoires in COVID-19. Study at large: The samples span acute and convalescent COVID-19 from the United States, Italy and Spain. PBMCs, B-cell-depleted T cells, or T cells were the source of the cDNA or gDNA that made up the material.

Original methodology: Reference gene primer amplification in the assay estimated nucleated cell counts. Assay: immunoSEQ multiplex PCR; the TCRdb copy retains only in-frame clones and omits some. V and J calls and clone size are copied from that table; D and trimming were computed from the DNA. The table has a few hundred thousand clones, less than 90% seen once. This clonotype was sampled from a man in his 60s who had recovered from COVID-19. The sequenced material came from peripheral blood.

The CDR3: CASSPQTGHTDTQYF. The CDR3 bases are TGTGCCAGTAGCCCGCAGACAGGGCACACAGATACGCAGTATTTT. The genes are TRBV19 and TRBJ2-3; 7 bases line up with TRBD1. V lost 6 bases and J lost 2; bases outside the gene matches: 8. The CDR3 covers 15 residues. CDR1 is LNHDA, CDR2 SQIVND, per germline (reference sequence).